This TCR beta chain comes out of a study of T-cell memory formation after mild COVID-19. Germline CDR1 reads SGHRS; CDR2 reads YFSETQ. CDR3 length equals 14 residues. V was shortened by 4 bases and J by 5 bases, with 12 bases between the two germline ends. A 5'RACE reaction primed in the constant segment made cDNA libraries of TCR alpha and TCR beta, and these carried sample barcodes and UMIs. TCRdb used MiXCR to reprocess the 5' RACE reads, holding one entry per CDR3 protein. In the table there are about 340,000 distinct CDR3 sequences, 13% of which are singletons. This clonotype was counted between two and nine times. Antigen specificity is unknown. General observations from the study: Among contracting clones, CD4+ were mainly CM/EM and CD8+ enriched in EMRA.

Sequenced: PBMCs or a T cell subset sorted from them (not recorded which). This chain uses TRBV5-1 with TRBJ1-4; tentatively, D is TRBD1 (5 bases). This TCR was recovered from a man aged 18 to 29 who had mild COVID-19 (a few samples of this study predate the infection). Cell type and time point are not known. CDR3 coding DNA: TGCGCCAGCAGCGAGGGACCTGACAATGAAAAACTGTTTTTT. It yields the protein CASSEGPDNEKLFF.